This section outlines one T cell receptor beta chain sequence together with its context. The antigen it recognizes is unknown. The sample holds no much larger clone one base away, and base qualities are not on file. TCRbeta CDR3 regions were amplified from genomic DNA by means of the immunoSEQ Assay, a bias-controlled multiplex PCR. As for the authors' bioinformatics: The number of nucleated cells in each sample was estimated from the amplification of reference gene primers within the assay. Sequence reads were collapsed and filtered to measure the absolute abundance of every unique TCRbeta CDR3 rearrangement. Productive Simpson clonality was computed per sample as the square root of Simpson's diversity index over productive rearrangements. Sourced from immuneACCESS, this table was stored by TCRdb with only in-frame sequences that have V and J called. A share of the clones is absent; for the studies checked, an unresolved V gene accounts for under half, and the remainder has no known explanation. D and trimming were read from the DNA, whereas the V and J calls and clone size are those reported in that table. This sample comprises roughly 280,000 clones, roughly 87% of them detected only once. The ten largest account for roughly 2.4% of the sample.

The data derive from a study of blood T cell repertoires in COVID-19 (dated by TCRdb to 2020 to 2022). Regarding the complete study: The collaborator samples originated in the United States, Italy and Spain and spanned the acute and convalescent phases of COVID-19. The material from the prospective study consisted of cDNA or gDNA derived from T cells, B-cell-depleted T cells, or PBMCs. The dataset comprised deeply sampled blood TCRbeta repertoires from subjects exposed to, actively infected with, or recovered from COVID-19. A freely available public database, intended as a resource for researchers studying the immune response to SARS-CoV-2, is where the repertoires were released. The samples were drawn from the first 160 participants of the ongoing ImmuneRACE study and from 950 to 1,500 subjects provided by 6 global collaborators. A de-identified subject ID, COVID-19 status, age in years and sex were almost always included in the sample metadata. HLA class I and class II types, where available, came from metadata supplied by the sample provider rather than from assay-based typing.

The investigation overall reported the following: The amount of clinical and demographic metadata varied by source and participant and was provided uncurated.

The germline V gene (reference sequence) yields LNHDA for CDR1 and SQIVND for CDR2. Trimming costs V 6 bases and J 0 bases, and their ends lie 11 bases apart. Counted from cysteine to phenylalanine, this CDR3 has 14 amino acids. Only CDR3 DNA is held: 42 bases, read in frame from base 1. Another Seattle source contributed samples from volunteer blood donors who had recovered from COVID-19. Each collaborating institution followed its own protocols to collect whole blood in K2EDTA tubes. For TCRbeta analysis, collaborator samples were shipped as frozen whole blood, as isolated PBMCs, or as DNA extracted from either sample type.

The sequenced sample consisted of peripheral blood. The chain uses TRBV19 and TRBJ1-1; TRBD1 is a weak D gene call, 6 bases matching. The sequence was obtained from a woman aged 45-65 years who had recovered from COVID-19. Read as DNA, the sequence is TGTGCCAGTAGCCGGGACACCGTGAACACTGAAGCTTTCTTT. Its amino acids are CASSRDTVNTEAFF.